A selection of T cell receptor beta chains follows, all from one sample in a study of blood T cell repertoires in COVID-19. Sequenced by immunoSEQ multiplex PCR; TCRdb stores in-frame clones only, minus some. The repertoire includes about 310,000 clones, about 89% of them detected once, and over 9% sits in the top ten. The sequenced sample consisted of PBMCs or T cells enriched from blood (not recorded which). Receptor source: a woman aged 35 to 49 who had recovered from COVID-19. CDR3s include the opening cysteine and the closing phenylalanine or tryptophan. Each record gives: clone size, D gene, J gene, V gene, CDR3 protein, CDR3 DNA. D genes are given only for firm matches. Part of the rows lack a size; the others show once, few, many or a class for expanded clones.

NA,NA,TRBJ2-2,TRBV24-1,CATSDLTAGELFF,TGTGCCACCAGTGATTTGACAGCCGGGGAGCTGTTTTTT
NA,TRBD1,TRBJ2-4,TRBV4-1,CASSFPGTGAIQYF,TGCGCCAGCAGTTTTCCCGGGACAGGGGCCATTCAGTACTTC
NA,NA,TRBJ1-1,TRBV18,CASSPPSWQGNTEAFF,TGTGCCAGCTCACCACCCTCGTGGCAGGGGAACACTGAAGCTTTCTTT
NA,NA,TRBJ2-5,TRBV7-9,CASSLGGSGPYQETQYF,TGTGCCAGCAGCCTCGGGGGTAGCGGCCCGTACCAAGAGACCCAGTACTTC
NA,NA,TRBJ1-4,TRBV24-1,CATSATNEKLFF,TGTGCCACCTCGGCAACTAATGAAAAACTGTTTTTT
NA,TRBD2,TRBJ2-7,TRBV6-5,CASSYLAGGGEQYF,TGTGCCAGCAGTTACCTCGCGGGAGGAGGCGAGCAGTACTTC
NA,TRBD1,TRBJ1-1,TRBV3-1/TRBV3-2,CASSPQSDREAFF,TGTGCCAGCAGCCCCCAATCTGACAGGGAGGCTTTCTTT
NA,NA,TRBJ2-2,TRBV7-2,CASSLRVFAGPGELFF,TGTGCCAGCAGCTTACGTGTATTCGCAGGGCCCGGGGAGCTGTTTTTT
once,TRBD2,TRBJ2-1,TRBV5-1,CASSPLAGGYNEQFF,TGCGCCAGCAGCCCCCTCGCGGGGGGTTACAATGAGCAGTTCTTC
NA,NA,TRBJ1-3,TRBV20-1,CSASRPGPSGNTIYF,TGCAGTGCCAGTCGACCAGGGCCCTCTGGAAACACCATATATTTT
NA,NA,TRBJ2-2,TRBV9,CASSVFLATGELFF,TGTGCCAGCAGCGTTTTCCTAGCCACCGGGGAGCTGTTTTTT
NA,TRBD1,TRBJ2-3,TRBV11-3,CASSLGQGAEDTQYF,TGTGCCAGCAGCTTAGGGCAGGGGGCCGAAGATACGCAGTATTTT